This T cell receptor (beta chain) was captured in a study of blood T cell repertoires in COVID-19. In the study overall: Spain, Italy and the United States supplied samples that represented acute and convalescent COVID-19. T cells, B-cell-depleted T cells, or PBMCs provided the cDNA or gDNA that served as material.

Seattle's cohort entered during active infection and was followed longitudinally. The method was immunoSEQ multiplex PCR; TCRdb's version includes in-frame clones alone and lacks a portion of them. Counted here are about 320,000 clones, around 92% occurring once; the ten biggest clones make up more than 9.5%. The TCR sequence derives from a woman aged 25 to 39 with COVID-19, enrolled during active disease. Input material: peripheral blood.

CDR3 sequence: CATGQSTDTQYF. In nucleotides, the CDR3 is TGTGCCACGGGACAGAGCACAGATACGCAGTATTTT. This chain uses TRBV7-9 with TRBJ2-3, with 7 bases identical to TRBD1. This CDR3 has 12 amino acids. The ends lost 10 bases at V and 0 bases at J; junction bases unmatched: 1. Looked up from germline, CDR1 is SEHNR and CDR2 is FQNEAQ (reference sequence).